The entry below describes one T cell receptor beta chain. The target antigen is unknown. Tagging with unique molecular identifiers was a feature of the TCR beta cDNA libraries. The authors obtained roughly 500,000 cDNA molecules from approximately 1 to 10 million T cells. TCRdb ran MiXCR on the PCR reads and lists one entry per CDR3 protein. The table records about 540,000 distinct CDR3 sequences, around 36% of them present only once. This entry comes from a study of post-analysis software for immune sequencing data. Across the study: Multiple sclerosis in the patients followed relapsing-remitting, secondary progressive and progressive-relapsing courses. Study-level findings and limits: The F measure placed samples prepared in the same batch into strongly shared clusters. Normalized Chao1 diversity was significantly lower in multiple sclerosis patients than in controls.

Sequenced input: blood. This TCR was recovered from a girl younger than 18 with multiple sclerosis.

The chain's CDR3 is CASSAMDREGNIQYF. CDR3 bases: TGTGCCAGCAGCGCAATGGACAGGGAGGGAAACATTCAGTACTTC. The genes are TRBV7-8 and TRBJ2-4; TRBD1 is a possible D gene (8 bases). The germline CDR1 and CDR2 sequences are SGHVS and FQNEAQ. This CDR3 is built from 15 residues. Deletions cut 5 bases from V and 6 bases from J, with 17 bases between.